These 11 T cell receptor beta chains share one sample of origin, sequenced in a study of blood T cells in healthy people across ages. Through a sample-barcoded 5' primer and a J-beta primer mix, a second PCR was run for about 7 to 12 cycles. TCRdb itself ran the 5' RACE reads through MiXCR, one entry per CDR3 protein. The sample has 750,000 to 950,000 distinct CDR3 sequences, under 35% seen once. This same sample was also part of a study on T cells of mothers and their children.

The sample consisted of blood. These receptor sequences come from a woman aged 40 to 55 in good health.

With respect to this clonotype: One end of the junction fails to match germline, which may point to a read error. CDR3 nucleotides: TGTACCAGCAGCCCGTCCAGGCGAGCTAACTATGGCTACACCTTC. Protein product: CTSSPSRRANYGYTF. The chain employs TRBV3-1 and TRBJ1-2; no reliable D call. Germline V gene lookup returns CDR1 LGHDT and CDR2 YNNKEL (reference sequence). There are 15 residues in the CDR3.

This clonotype was counted a few times. This sequence joins TRBV10-3 and TRBJ2-3; TRBD2 is a possible D gene (6 bases). CDR3 length: 13 amino acids. The V gene's germline CDR1 is ENHRY and CDR2 SYGVKD. V was cut by 6 bases and J by 2 bases, with 9 bases left in between. This CDR3 reads CAIRPGLTDTQYF. The CDR3 region has the DNA TGTGCCATCAGACCGGGACTCACAGATACGCAGTATTTT.

In regard to this clonotype: A much larger clone is a single base away; this may be a read error. The V and J genes are TRBV12-3 or TRBV12-4 and TRBJ2-3; no clear D gene. V was trimmed by 11 bases and J by 3 bases, leaving 18 bases between them. CDR3 size: 14 residues. The CDR3 sequence is CAGNFDGTTDTQYF. CDR3 DNA: TGTGCCGGCAATTTTGACGGTACGACAGATACGCAGTATTTT.

This clonotype came up many times. CDR3 sequence reads: CASSVTGEYEQYF. The CDR3 coding sequence is TGTGCCAGCAGCGTCACAGGGGAATACGAGCAGTACTTC. The rearrangement links TRBV7-9 to TRBJ2-7, with 7 bases aligning to TRBD1. V was pared by 5 bases and J by 4 bases, with 5 bases of the junction left unmatched. CDR3 length equals 13 residues. Germline assignment: CDR1 SEHNR and CDR2 FQNEAQ (reference sequence).

The chain links TRBV3-1 to TRBJ1-2; 7 bases are a match to TRBD1. Germline values: CDR1 LGHDT, CDR2 YNNKEL (reference sequence). Trimming removed 2 bases from V and 4 bases from J; junction bases left unmatched: 7. The CDR3 has 15 residues. The CDR3 sequence: CASSQNRGGGYGYTF. CDR3 coding DNA: TGTGCCAGCAGCCAAAACCGAGGGGGCGGCTATGGCTACACCTTC.

With regard to this clonotype: This clone may be a read error of a much larger clone one base away. V usage is TRBV7-2 and J usage is TRBJ2-7; D is perhaps TRBD1 or TRBD2 (5 bases each). The CDR3 covers 15 residues. Germline loops: CDR1 SGHTA, CDR2 FQGNSA. The V and J ends lost 1 base and 3 bases respectively, with 13 bases between them. CDR3 DNA sequence: TGTGCCAGCAGCTTAGGCCCCCGTGGGGGCTACGAGCAGTACTTC. Encoded protein: CASSLGPRGGYEQYF.

This clonotype was counted only a few times. This chain uses TRBV28 with TRBJ2-1; 14 bases match TRBD2. With V trimmed by 3 bases and J by 0 bases, 1 base remained unmatched. The germline V gene encodes CDR1 MDHEN and CDR2 SYDVKM. This CDR3 contains 17 residues. CDR3 DNA sequence: TGTGCCAGCAGTTTGGGGACTAGCGGGAGCTCCTACAATGAGCAGTTCTTC. It yields the protein CASSLGTSGSSYNEQFF.

Notes on this clonotype: One base away lies a much larger clone, so this may be a sequencing read error. The chain couples TRBV12-3 or TRBV12-4 to TRBJ1-2; the D gene is possibly TRBD1 (6 bases). The ends were cut back, 5 bases at V and 4 bases at J, with 20 bases in the middle. The CDR3 sequence is 16 residues long. The CDR3 sequence is CASSGTGRGASYGYTF. The DNA of the CDR3 is TGTGCCAGCAGTGGGACCGGACGGGGGGCGAGCTATGGCTACACCTTC.

V usage is TRBV7-3 and J usage is TRBJ2-2; 9 bases line up with TRBD2. CDR3 length: 18 residues. V dropped 6 bases and J dropped 4; count of bases not matched to a gene: 15. The germline CDR1 and CDR2 sequences are SGHTA and FQGTGA. The CDR3 loop reads CASSPRGISGGVTGELFF. The CDR3 bases are TGTGCCAGCAGTCCACGGGGTATTAGCGGGGGTGTCACCGGGGAGCTGTTTTTT.

V gene TRBV28 combines with J gene TRBJ2-7; possibly TRBD2 for D (5 bases). The V and J ends lost 3 bases and 3 bases respectively, with 9 bases between them. The CDR3 length is 13 residues. CDR1 is MDHEN and CDR2 is SYDVKM in the germline V gene. CDR3 region: CASSFGVLYEQYF. For the CDR3, the DNA is TGTGCCAGCAGTTTCGGGGTTCTCTACGAGCAGTACTTC.

The chain recombines TRBV28 with TRBJ1-6; D unresolved. Per germline, CDR1 MDHEN and CDR2 SYDVKM. The V and J ends lost 6 bases and 9 bases respectively, with 12 bases between them. The length of the CDR3 is 13 residues. The CDR3 DNA sequence: TGTGCCAGCAGCACGGACGGAGTTTCACCCCTCCACTTT. It translates to CASSTDGVSPLHF.